The present entry profiles one T cell receptor (beta chain) with its context. Antigen specificity is unknown. It was negative isolation that provided the CD8+ and CD4+ T cells, whereas TEMRA cells were enriched by FACS. The data were taken from a study of CD8 T cells in Susac syndrome. Random hexamers were used to reverse transcribe an amount of about 0.45 to 1 ug RNA. One entry per CDR3 protein results from TCRdb running MiXCR on the immunoSEQ multiplex PCR reads. The profile covers more than 55,000 distinct CDR3 sequences, with 96% appearing a single time and 0.11% taken by the ten largest. Study-wide findings and caveats: It was acknowledged by the study that relatively few individuals were included in its TCR sequencing and HLA analysis.

The sample taken for sequencing was CD4+ T cells from PBMCs. This clonotype originated in a human donor with multiple sclerosis.

CDR3 nucleotides: TGTGCCAGCAATCGACCCGGGACAGTGAACACTGAAGCTTTCTTT. Amino acid sequence: CASNRPGTVNTEAFF. This chain links TRBV9 with TRBJ1-1, with TRBD1 matching over 7 bases. The germline V gene encodes CDR1 SGDLS and CDR2 YYNGEE. CDR3 length equals 15 residues. With V trimmed by 6 bases and J by 0 bases, 8 bases remained unmatched.